The 6 T cell receptor beta chains reported below all come from one sample, sequenced in a study of identical twins (TCRdb year 2016). The receptor library was made with 5' RACE. The sequencing machine was an Illumina HiSeq 2000. TCRdb applied fastp at Q25 and MiXCR to the public reads, then kept only in-frame beta chains. Rows with one shared CDR3 protein collapse into an entry with the most common genes and DNA. This sample is represented by roughly 230,000 distinct CDR3 sequences; approximately 8.3% of them were singletons. Of the sample, about 3% falls within the top ten clones. The same data also went into a second study, on yellow fever vaccine responses in identical twins.

Sequenced input: CD8+ T cells sorted from blood. These receptors originate from a woman under 30 in good health.

The J gene is TRBJ2-2, the V gene TRBV12-3 or TRBV12-4; D might be TRBD1 (6 bases). This CDR3 has 15 amino acids. V was trimmed by 3 bases and J by 5 bases, leaving 13 bases between them. CDR3 in amino acids: CASSFPLQGTGELFF. As DNA, the CDR3 is TGTGCCAGCAGTTTTCCCTTACAGGGAACCGGGGAGCTGTTTTTT.

This clonotype was observed a handful of times. The chain is built from TRBV4-3 and TRBJ2-7; maybe TRBD2 (5 bases). This CDR3 region has 14 residues. Germline CDR1 and CDR2: LGHNA and YSLEER. V was clipped by 5 bases and J by 4 bases, with 15 bases between them. The CDR3 loop is CASSYELGGYEQYF. The CDR3 DNA is TGCGCCAGCAGCTACGAGCTAGGCGGGTACGAGCAGTACTTC.

The rearrangement links TRBV28 to TRBJ1-6; a possible D gene is TRBD1 (6 bases). Per germline, CDR1 MDHEN and CDR2 SYDVKM. V lost 7 bases, J lost 5 bases, and 15 bases lay in between. The CDR3 covers 15 residues. The CDR3 protein is CASILAGANNSPLHF. CDR3 nucleotide sequence: TGTGCCAGCATTCTGGCAGGGGCAAATAATTCACCCCTCCACTTT.

The rearrangement links TRBV4-3 to TRBJ2-5; D may correspond to TRBD1 or TRBD2 (5 bases each). This CDR3 is 15 amino acids long. The V gene lost 4 bases and the J gene lost 5 bases, with 17 bases spanning the gap. Germline loops: CDR1 LGHNA, CDR2 YSLEER. This chain's CDR3 is CASSPHRGVGETQYF. Written as DNA, the CDR3 is TGCGCCAGCAGCCCCCACCGAGGGGTTGGGGAGACCCAGTACTTC.

J is TRBJ2-1 and V is TRBV10-3; D gene unclear. Looked up from germline, CDR1 is ENHRY and CDR2 is SYGVKD. The V end lost 0 bases, the J end lost 6 bases, and 18 bases lay between the germline ends. The CDR3 is 17 residues long. CDR3: CAISESSDPEPSNEQFF. CDR3 sequence (DNA): TGTGCCATCAGTGAGTCTTCTGACCCGGAACCTTCCAATGAGCAGTTCTTC.

This clonotype was seen at least ten times. The chain links TRBV27 to TRBJ2-7; D unclear. The CDR3 has 12 amino acids. Trimming took off 1 base at V and 8 bases at J, with 9 bases between the two ends. From germline, CDR1 is MNHEY and CDR2 SMNVEV (reference sequence). The CDR3 reads CASSLWGSKQYF. The CDR3 DNA reads TGTGCCAGCAGTTTATGGGGTTCGAAGCAGTACTTC.